A selection of T cell receptor beta chains follows, all from one sample in a study of CXCR3-negative and CXCR3-positive naive CD8 T cells. TCRdb reprocessed the 5' RACE reads, with one entry per CDR3 protein and no DNA. This sample carries more than 100,000 distinct CDR3 sequences, with 0.41% going to the ten biggest clones. Sequencing was carried out using naive CXCR3+ CD8+ T cells from blood. These receptors came from a human donor in good health. Some clones in this sample may be carry-over from other donors' samples. The CDR3 runs from the conserved cysteine through the conserved F or W. Fields, in order: V gene, CDR3 length, J gene, CDR3 protein.

TRBV29-1,15,TRBJ2-3,CSADPHSAFTDTQYF
TRBV7-9,14,TRBJ1-2,CASTMVTQTDGYTF
TRBV7-9,15,TRBJ2-7,CASSFGQGATHEQYF
TRBV7-9,15,TRBJ2-2,CASSSYRDRAGELFF
TRBV7-9,15,TRBJ2-1,CASSPSGSSYNEQFF
TRBV28,15,TRBJ1-5,CASSTSRQANQPQHF
TRBV7-9,16,TRBJ1-2,CASSLTPGQFDDGYTF
TRBV28,14,TRBJ1-1,CASSLGAGTTEAFF
TRBV12-3/TRBV12-4,11,TRBJ1-1,CASSPASEAFF
TRBV4-1,14,TRBJ2-5,CASSQLAGAETQYF
TRBV3-1,13,TRBJ2-7,CASSETGVDEQYF
TRBV4-1,15,TRBJ2-7,CASSQHQSSSYEQYF
TRBV13,16,TRBJ2-7,CASSYAGTGAYYEQYF
TRBV7-6,17,TRBJ2-1,CASSLANDGGLYNEQFF